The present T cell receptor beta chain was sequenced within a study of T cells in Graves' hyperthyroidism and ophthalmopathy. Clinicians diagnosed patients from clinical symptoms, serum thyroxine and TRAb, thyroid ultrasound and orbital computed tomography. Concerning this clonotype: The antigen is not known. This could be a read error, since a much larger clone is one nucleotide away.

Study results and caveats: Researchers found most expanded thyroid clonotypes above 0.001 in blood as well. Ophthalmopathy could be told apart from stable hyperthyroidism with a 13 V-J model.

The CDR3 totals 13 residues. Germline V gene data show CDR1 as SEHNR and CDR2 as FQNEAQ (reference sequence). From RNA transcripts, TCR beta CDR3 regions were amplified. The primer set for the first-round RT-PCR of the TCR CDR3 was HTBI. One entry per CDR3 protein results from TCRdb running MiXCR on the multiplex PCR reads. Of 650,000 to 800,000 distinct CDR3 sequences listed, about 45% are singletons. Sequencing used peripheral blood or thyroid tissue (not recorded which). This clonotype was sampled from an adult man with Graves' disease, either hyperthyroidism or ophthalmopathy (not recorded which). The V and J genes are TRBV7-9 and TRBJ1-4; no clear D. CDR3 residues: CANSYGPDEKLFF. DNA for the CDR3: TGTGCCAACAGCTACGGACCGGATGAAAAACTGTTTTTT.